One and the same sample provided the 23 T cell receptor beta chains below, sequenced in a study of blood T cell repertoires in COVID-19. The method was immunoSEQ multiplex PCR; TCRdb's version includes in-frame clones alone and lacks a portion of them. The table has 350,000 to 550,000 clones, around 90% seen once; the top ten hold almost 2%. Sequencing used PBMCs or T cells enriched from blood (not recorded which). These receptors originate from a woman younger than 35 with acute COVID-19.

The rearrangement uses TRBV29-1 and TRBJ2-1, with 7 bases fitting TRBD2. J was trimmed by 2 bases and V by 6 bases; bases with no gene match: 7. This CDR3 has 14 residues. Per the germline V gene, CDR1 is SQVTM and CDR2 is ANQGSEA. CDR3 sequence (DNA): TGCAGCGTGGTAGCGGGTTTCACCTACAATGAGCAGTTCTTC. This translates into CSVVAGFTYNEQFF.

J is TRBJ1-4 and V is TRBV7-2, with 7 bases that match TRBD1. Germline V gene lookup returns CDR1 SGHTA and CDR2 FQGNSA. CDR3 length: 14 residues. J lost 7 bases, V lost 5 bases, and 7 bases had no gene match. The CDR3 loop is CASSVDRVGEKLFF. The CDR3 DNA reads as TGTGCCAGCAGCGTAGACAGGGTGGGTGAAAAACTGTTTTTT.

CDR3 sequence: CASSQVENQPQHF. The CDR3 DNA reads as TGCGCCAGCAGCCAAGTTGAGAATCAGCCCCAGCATTTT. The chain has TRBV4-1 and TRBJ1-5; D gene ambiguous. CDR1 and CDR2 from the germline V gene are MGHRA and YSYEKL. This CDR3 has 13 residues. V was pared by 1 base and J by 4 bases, with 5 bases between.

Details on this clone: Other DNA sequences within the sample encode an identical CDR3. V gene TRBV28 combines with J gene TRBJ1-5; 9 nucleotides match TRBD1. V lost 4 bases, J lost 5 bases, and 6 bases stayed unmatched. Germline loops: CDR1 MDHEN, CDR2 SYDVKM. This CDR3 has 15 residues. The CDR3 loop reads CASSSPGQGYQPQHF. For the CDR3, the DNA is TGTGCCAGCAGTTCTCCGGGACAGGGCTATCAGCCCCAGCATTTT.

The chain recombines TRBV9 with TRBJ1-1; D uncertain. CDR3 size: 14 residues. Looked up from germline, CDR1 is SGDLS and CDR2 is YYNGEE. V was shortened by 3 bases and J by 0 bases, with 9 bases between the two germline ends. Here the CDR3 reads CASSEAGMNTEAFF. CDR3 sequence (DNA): TGTGCCAGCAGCGAGGCGGGAATGAACACTGAAGCTTTCTTT. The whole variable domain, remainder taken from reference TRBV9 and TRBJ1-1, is DSGVTQTPKHLITATGQRVTLRCSPRSGDLSVYWYQQSLDQGLQFLIQYYNGEERAKGNILERFSAQQFPDLHSELNLSSLELGDSALYFCASSEAGMNTEAFFGQGTRLTVV.

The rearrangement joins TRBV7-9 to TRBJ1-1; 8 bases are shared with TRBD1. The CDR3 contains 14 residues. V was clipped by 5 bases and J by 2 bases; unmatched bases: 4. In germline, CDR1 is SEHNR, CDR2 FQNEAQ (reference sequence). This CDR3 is CASSPGQGNTEAFF. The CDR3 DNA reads TGTGCCAGCAGCCCTGGACAGGGAAACACTGAAGCTTTCTTT.

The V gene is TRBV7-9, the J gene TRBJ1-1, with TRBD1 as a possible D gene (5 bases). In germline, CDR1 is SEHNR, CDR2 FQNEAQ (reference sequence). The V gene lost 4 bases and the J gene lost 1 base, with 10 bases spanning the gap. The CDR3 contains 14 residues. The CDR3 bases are TGTGCCAGCAGCTCGGTGACAGCGAACACTGAAGCTTTCTTT. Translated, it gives CASSSVTANTEAFF.

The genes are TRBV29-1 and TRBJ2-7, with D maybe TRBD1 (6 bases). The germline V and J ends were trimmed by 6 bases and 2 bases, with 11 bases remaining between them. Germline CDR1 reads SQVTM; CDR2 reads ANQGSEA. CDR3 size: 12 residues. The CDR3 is CSVMSGAYEQYF. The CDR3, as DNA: TGCAGCGTAATGTCAGGGGCCTACGAGCAGTACTTC.

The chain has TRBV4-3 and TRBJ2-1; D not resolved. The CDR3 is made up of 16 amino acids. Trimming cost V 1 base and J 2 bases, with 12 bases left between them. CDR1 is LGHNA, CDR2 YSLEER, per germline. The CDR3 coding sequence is TGCGCCAGCAGCCAAGGAGCGTCCCCCCCCTACAATGAGCAGTTCTTC. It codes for CASSQGASPPYNEQFF.

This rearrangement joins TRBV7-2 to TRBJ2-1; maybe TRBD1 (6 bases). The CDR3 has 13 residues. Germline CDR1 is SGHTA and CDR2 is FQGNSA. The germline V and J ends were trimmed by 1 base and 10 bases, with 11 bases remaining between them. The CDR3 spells CASSLEQGYEQFF. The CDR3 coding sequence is TGTGCCAGCAGCTTAGAACAGGGTTACGAGCAGTTCTTC. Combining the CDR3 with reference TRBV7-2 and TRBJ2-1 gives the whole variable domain GAGVSQSPSNKVTEKGKDVELRCDPISGHTALYWYRQSLGQGLEFLIYFQGNSAPDKSGLPSDRFSAERTGGSVSTLTIQRTQQEDSAVYLCASSLEQGYEQFFGPGTRLTVL.

CDR3 sequence: CASSEGQGSGYTF. The CDR3 DNA reads as TGCGCCAGCAGTGAGGGACAGGGGTCCGGCTACACCTTC. The chain has TRBV10-2 and TRBJ1-2, with 9 bases lining up with TRBD1. In germline, CDR1 is WSHSY, CDR2 SAAADI. There are 13 residues in the CDR3. The V segment lost 2 bases and the J segment 8 bases; nucleotides outside the gene matches: 3.

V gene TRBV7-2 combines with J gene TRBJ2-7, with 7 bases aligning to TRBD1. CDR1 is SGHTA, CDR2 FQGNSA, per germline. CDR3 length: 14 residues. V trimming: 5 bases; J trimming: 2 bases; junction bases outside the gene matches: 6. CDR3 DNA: TGTGCCAGCAGCCCACAGGGGCCTCCCTACGAGCAGTACTTC. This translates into CASSPQGPPYEQYF.

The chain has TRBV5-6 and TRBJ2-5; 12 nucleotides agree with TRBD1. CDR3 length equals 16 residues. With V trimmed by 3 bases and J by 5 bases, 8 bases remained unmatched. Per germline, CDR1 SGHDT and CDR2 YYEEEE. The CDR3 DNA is TGTGCCAGCAGCTCCCCCGGGACAGGGGGCTTTGAGACCCAGTACTTC. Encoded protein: CASSSPGTGGFETQYF.

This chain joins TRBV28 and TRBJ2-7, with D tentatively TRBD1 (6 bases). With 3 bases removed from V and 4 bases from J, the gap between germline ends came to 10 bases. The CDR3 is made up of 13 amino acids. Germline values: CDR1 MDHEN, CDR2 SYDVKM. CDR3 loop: CASSFKDRYEQYF. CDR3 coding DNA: TGTGCCAGCAGTTTTAAAGACAGGTACGAGCAGTACTTC.

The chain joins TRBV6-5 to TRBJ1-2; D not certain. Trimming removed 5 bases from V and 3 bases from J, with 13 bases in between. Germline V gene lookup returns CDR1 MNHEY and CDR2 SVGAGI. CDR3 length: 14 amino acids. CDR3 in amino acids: CASSPTSGYYGYTF. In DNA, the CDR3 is TGTGCCAGCAGTCCTACCTCGGGTTACTATGGCTACACCTTC.

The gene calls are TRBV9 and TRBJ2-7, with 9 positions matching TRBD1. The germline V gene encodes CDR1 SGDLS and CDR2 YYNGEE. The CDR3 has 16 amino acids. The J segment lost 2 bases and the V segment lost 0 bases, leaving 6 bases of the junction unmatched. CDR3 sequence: CASSVGTGGVPYEQYF. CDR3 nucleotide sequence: TGTGCCAGCAGCGTAGGAACAGGGGGCGTTCCCTACGAGCAGTACTTC.

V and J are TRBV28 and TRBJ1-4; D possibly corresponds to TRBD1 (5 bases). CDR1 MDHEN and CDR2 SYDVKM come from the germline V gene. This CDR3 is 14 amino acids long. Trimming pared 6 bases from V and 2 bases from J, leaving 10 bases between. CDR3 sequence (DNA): TGTGCCAGCAGCTCCACAGGTACTAATGAAAAACTGTTTTTT. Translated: CASSSTGTNEKLFF.

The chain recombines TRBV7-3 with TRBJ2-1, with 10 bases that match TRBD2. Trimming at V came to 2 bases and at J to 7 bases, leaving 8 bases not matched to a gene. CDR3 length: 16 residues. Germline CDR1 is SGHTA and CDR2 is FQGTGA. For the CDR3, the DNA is TGTGCCAGCAGCTTAGCCAGCGGGGGGGCTCAAAATGAGCAGTTCTTC. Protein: CASSLASGGAQNEQFF.

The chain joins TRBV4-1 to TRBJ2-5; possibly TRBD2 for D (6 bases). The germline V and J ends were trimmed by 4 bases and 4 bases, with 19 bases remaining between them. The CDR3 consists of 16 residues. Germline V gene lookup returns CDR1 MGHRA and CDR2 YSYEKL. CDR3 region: CASSPMGRRGGETQYF. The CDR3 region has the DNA TGCGCCAGCAGCCCGATGGGGCGGAGGGGCGGAGAGACCCAGTACTTC.

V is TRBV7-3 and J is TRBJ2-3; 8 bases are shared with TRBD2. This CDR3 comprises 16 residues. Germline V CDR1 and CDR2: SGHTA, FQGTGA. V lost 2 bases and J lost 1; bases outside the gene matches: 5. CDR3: CASSLVPAGGTDTQYF. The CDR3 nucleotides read TGTGCCAGCAGCTTAGTCCCAGCGGGGGGCACAGATACGCAGTATTTT.

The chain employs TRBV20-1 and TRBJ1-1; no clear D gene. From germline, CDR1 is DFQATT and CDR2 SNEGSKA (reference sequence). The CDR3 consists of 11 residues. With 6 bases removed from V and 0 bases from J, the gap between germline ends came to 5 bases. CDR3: CSAGLNTEAFF. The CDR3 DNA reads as TGCAGTGCCGGGTTGAACACTGAAGCTTTCTTT.

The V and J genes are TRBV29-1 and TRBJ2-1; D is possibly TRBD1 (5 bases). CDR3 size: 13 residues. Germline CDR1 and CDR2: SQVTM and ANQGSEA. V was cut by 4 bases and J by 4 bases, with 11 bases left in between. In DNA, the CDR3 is TGCAGCGTTGGGCAGGGCCAATACAATGAGCAGTTCTTC. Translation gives CSVGQGQYNEQFF.

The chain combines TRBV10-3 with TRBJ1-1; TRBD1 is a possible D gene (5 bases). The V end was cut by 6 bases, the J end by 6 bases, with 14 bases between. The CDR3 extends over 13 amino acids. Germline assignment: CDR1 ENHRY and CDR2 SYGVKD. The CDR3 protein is CAIRGTEGSEAFF. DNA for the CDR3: TGTGCCATCAGGGGGACGGAGGGCTCTGAAGCTTTCTTT.